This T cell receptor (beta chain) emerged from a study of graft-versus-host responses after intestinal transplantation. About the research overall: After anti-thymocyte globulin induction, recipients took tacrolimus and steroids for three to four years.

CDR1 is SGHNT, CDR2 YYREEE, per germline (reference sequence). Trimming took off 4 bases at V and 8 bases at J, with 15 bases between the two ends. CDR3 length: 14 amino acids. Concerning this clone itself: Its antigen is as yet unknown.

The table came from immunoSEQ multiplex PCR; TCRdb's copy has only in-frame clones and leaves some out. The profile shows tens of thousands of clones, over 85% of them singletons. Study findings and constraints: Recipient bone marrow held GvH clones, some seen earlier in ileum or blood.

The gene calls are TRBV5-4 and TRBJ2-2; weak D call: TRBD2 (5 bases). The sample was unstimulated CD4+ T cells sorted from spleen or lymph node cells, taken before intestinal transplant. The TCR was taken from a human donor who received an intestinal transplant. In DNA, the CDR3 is TGTGCCAGCAGCCACACTAGACGGGGAGGGGAGCTGTTTTTT. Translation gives CASSHTRRGGELFF.